These T cell receptor beta chains were read from a single sample in a study of T cells after somatic rescue of genetic block. Some clones are missing from TCRdb's copy, which holds only in-frame ones; the method was immunoSEQ multiplex PCR. Seen here are tens of thousands of clones, more than 90% observed once, and the top ten hold 0.075% to 0.1%. Input material: peripheral blood mononuclear cells (PBMCs). The receptors come from a child less than two years old. CDR3s include the opening cysteine and the closing phenylalanine or tryptophan. A D gene is named only where the DNA matches it firmly. The listing skips clone size in some rows; elsewhere it reads once, few, many or a size class.

TRBJ1-4	.	TRBV7-6	TRBD1	TGTGCCAGCAGCAGTACAGGGGCCACTAATGAAAAACTGTTTTTT	CASSSTGATNEKLFF
TRBJ1-1	once	TRBV2	.	TGTGCCAGCAGCCCGCAGGGATACACTGAAGCTTTCTTT	CASSPQGYTEAFF
TRBJ2-3	.	TRBV12-5	.	TGTGCTAGTGGTTTGGTACAGGGCACAGATACGCAGTATTTT	CASGLVQGTDTQYF
TRBJ2-5	.	TRBV20-1	.	TGCAGTGCTAGAGATAGCGAGACCCAGTACTTC	CSARDSETQYF
TRBJ2-2	.	TRBV5-1	TRBD2	TGCGCCAGCAGCTTGACGGGGGGCACCGGGGAGCTGTTTTTT	CASSLTGGTGELFF
TRBJ1-5	.	TRBV6-1	TRBD1	TGTGCCAGCAGACGACAGGGCGGTCAGCCCCAGCATTTT	CASRRQGGQPQHF
TRBJ2-7	.	TRBV20-1	.	TGCACGGCTCGGTGGGGGTACGAGCAGTACTTC	CTARWGYEQYF
TRBJ2-3	once	TRBV7-2	TRBD2	TGTGCCAGCAGCTCCGGACTAGCCCAAACAGATACGCAGTATTTT	CASSSGLAQTDTQYF
TRBJ1-2	.	TRBV28	.	TGTGCCAGCAACCAGGTGGGGTATGGCTACACCTTC	CASNQVGYGYTF
TRBJ2-7	.	TRBV16	.	TGTGCCAGCAGCCAATCCCCGGGGGCCGGATACGAGCAGTACTTC	CASSQSPGAGYEQYF
TRBJ1-5	.	TRBV5-5	.	TGTGCCAGCAGCTTTTTTAGCAATCAGCCCCAGCATTTT	CASSFFSNQPQHF
TRBJ2-7	.	TRBV7-2	.	TGTGCCAGCAGCTTAGCTTTACAGGCGTCCTACGAGCAGTACTTC	CASSLALQASYEQYF
TRBJ1-3	.	TRBV5-5	.	TGTGCCAGCAGCTTGGAGGGGCACTCTGGAAACACCATATATTTT	CASSLEGHSGNTIYF
TRBJ2-2	once	TRBV11-3	TRBD2	TGTGCCAGCAGCCCAGGGGTCGGGAGGGCCGGCACCGGGGAGCTGTTTTTT	CASSPGVGRAGTGELFF
TRBJ2-7	.	TRBV2	.	TGTGCCAGCAGCTCCTACGAGCAGTACTTC	CASSSYEQYF
TRBJ2-4	.	TRBV7-8	TRBD2	TGTGCCAGCAGCGCGGGACTAGGATTAGCCAAAAACATTCAGTACTTC	CASSAGLGLAKNIQYF
TRBJ1-5	.	TRBV19	TRBD1	TGTGCCAGTAGTATTCACGGACAGGGGAGCAATCAGCCCCAGCATTTT	CASSIHGQGSNQPQHF
TRBJ1-2	.	TRBV6-6	TRBD1	TGTGCCAGCAGTAGGACAGGGGGCTATGGCTACACCTTC	CASSRTGGYGYTF
TRBJ2-7	.	TRBV2	.	TGTGCCAGCAGAGCCCGACTAGGCTACTACGAGCAGTACTTC	CASRARLGYYEQYF
TRBJ2-5	.	TRBV7-9	.	TGTGCCATCCGATCCGGGACACAAGAGACCCAGTACTTC	CAIRSGTQETQYF